This record covers a single TCR beta chain. The antigen is undetermined. These data belong to a study of cytomegalovirus exposure and HLA in healthy donors. Study background: There were under 140 million unique TCR beta sequences, drawn from about 179 million T cells, in an earlier analysis. Notes on the study in general: Later, an analysis showed that TCR beta chains associated with HLA were more clonally expanded than others that were equally common. Versus the roughly 690-donor mean, an Asian-associated ancestry cluster reportedly showed fewer N-insertions in a later analysis. Across HLA loci, a later analysis found differing TCR association rates, with DRB1 most and HLA-C fewest.

The CDR3 extends over 16 amino acids. V was clipped by 5 bases and J by 4 bases; unmatched bases: 9. The germline CDR1 and CDR2 sequences are SNHLY and FYNNEI. 60 Vbeta and 13 Jbeta primers were used in PCR. Only in-frame clones appear in the TCRdb table, and some are missing; sequencing was by immunoSEQ multiplex PCR. This table lists some 150,000 clones. Sequences were obtained from PBMCs. The chain recombines TRBV2 with TRBJ1-3, with 9 bases lining up with TRBD1. This TCR derives from a man aged 35-49 years in good health and CMV-seronegative. CDR3: CASSSSFGTGGNTIYF. The CDR3 DNA sequence: TGTGCCAGCAGTTCCTCGTTCGGGACAGGGGGAAACACCATATATTTT.